The rows below give T cell receptor beta chains drawn from one sample of a study of blood T cells in healthy people across ages. TCRdb used MiXCR to reprocess the 5' RACE reads, holding one entry per CDR3 protein. The table has approximately 810,000 distinct CDR3 sequences, around 26% seen once. The sample comprised blood. The source is a woman of 80 years or more in good health. The CDR3 runs from the conserved cysteine through the conserved F or W. D genes are given only for firm matches. The size entry is marked missing in some rows and otherwise reads once, few, many or a size class.

J: TRBJ1-5
D: .
V: TRBV6-2/TRBV6-3
size: few
CDR3: CASRILTGNQPQHF
DNA: TGTGCCAGCAGGATTCTGACAGGCAATCAGCCCCAGCATTTT

J: TRBJ2-3
D: TRBD2
V: TRBV7-2
size: .
CDR3: CASSLGLAVDRTDTQYF
DNA: TGTGCCAGCAGCTTAGGTCTAGCGGTGGACCGAACAGATACGCAGTATTTT

J: TRBJ1-1
D: TRBD1
V: TRBV28
size: .
CDR3: CASRTLSGTGGTEAFF
DNA: TGTGCCAGCAGAACCCTTTCCGGGACAGGGGGCACTGAAGCTTTCTTT

J: TRBJ1-2
D: .
V: TRBV3-1
size: few
CDR3: CASSQDRPPYGYTF
DNA: TGTGCCAGCAGCCAAGACAGACCTCCCTATGGCTACACCTTC

J: TRBJ1-2
D: .
V: TRBV20-1
size: many
CDR3: CSARERANYGYTF
DNA: TGCAGTGCTAGAGAACGAGCTAACTATGGCTACACCTTC

J: TRBJ2-2
D: .
V: TRBV6-2/TRBV6-3
size: few
CDR3: CASTGQGRELFF
DNA: TGTGCCAGCACGGGGCAAGGCAGGGAGCTGTTTTTT

J: TRBJ2-5
D: .
V: TRBV28
size: .
CDR3: CASSLWALQGGGETRYF
DNA: TGTGCCAGCAGTTTATGGGCCTTACAGGGGGGGGGAGAGACCCGGTACTTC

J: TRBJ1-2
D: .
V: TRBV28
size: once
CDR3: CASSEVDGGQGGGYTF
DNA: TGTGCCAGCAGTGAAGTGGACGGAGGCCAGGGCGGCGGCTACACCTTC

J: TRBJ1-1
D: TRBD1
V: TRBV7-9
size: .
CDR3: CASSSGQENTEAFF
DNA: TGTGCCAGCAGCTCAGGACAGGAAAACACTGAAGCTTTCTTT

J: TRBJ1-6
D: TRBD1
V: TRBV4-3
size: .
CDR3: CASSQLGQGARNSPLHF
DNA: TGCGCCAGCAGCCAACTGGGACAGGGGGCGCGTAATTCACCCCTCCACTTT

J: TRBJ2-6
D: .
V: TRBV18
size: many
CDR3: CASSPSLSEGANVLTF
DNA: TGTGCCAGCTCGCCATCTTTGTCTGAGGGGGCCAACGTCCTGACTTTC

J: TRBJ1-1
D: TRBD1
V: TRBV28
size: .
CDR3: CASSSRRTGGRTEAFF
DNA: TGTGCCAGCAGTTCCCGACGCACAGGGGGTAGGACTGAAGCTTTCTTT

J: TRBJ2-3
D: .
V: TRBV7-9
size: many
CDR3: CASSLDAAGEKYF
DNA: TGTGCCAGCAGCTTAGACGCGGCAGGGGAAAAGTATTTT

J: TRBJ2-5
D: TRBD2
V: TRBV6-1
size: .
CDR3: CASIWGRAGGLETQYF
DNA: TGTGCCAGCATATGGGGTAGGGCGGGGGGATTAGAGACCCAGTACTTC

J: TRBJ2-5
D: .
V: TRBV7-2
size: many
CDR3: CASSLVGMRQETQYF
DNA: TGTGCCAGCAGCTTAGTGGGGATGAGGCAAGAGACCCAGTACTTC

J: TRBJ2-3
D: .
V: TRBV11-2
size: few
CDR3: CASSLEGSVDTQYF
DNA: TGTGCCAGCAGCTTAGAAGGCTCAGTTGATACGCAGTATTTT

J: TRBJ2-7
D: .
V: TRBV7-2
size: .
CDR3: CASSLMGSSYEQYF
DNA: TGTGCCAGCAGCTTGATGGGCTCTTCCTACGAGCAGTACTTC

J: TRBJ1-6
D: .
V: TRBV6-5
size: many
CDR3: CASSSRPGPNSPLHF
DNA: TGTGCCAGCAGTTCCCGCCCCGGGCCCAATTCACCCCTCCACTTT

J: TRBJ1-4
D: .
V: TRBV12-3/TRBV12-4
size: many
CDR3: CASSLTAANEKLFF
DNA: TGTGCCAGCAGTTTAACGGCTGCAAATGAAAAACTGTTTTTT

J: TRBJ1-4
D: TRBD1
V: TRBV7-8
size: .
CDR3: CASSWGQNNEKLFF
DNA: TGTGCCAGCAGCTGGGGACAGAATAATGAAAAACTGTTTTTT

J: TRBJ2-5
D: TRBD1
V: TRBV20-1
size: .
CDR3: CSAPDRAMWETQYF
DNA: TGCAGTGCACCGGACAGGGCTATGTGGGAGACCCAGTACTTC

J: TRBJ1-2
D: TRBD1
V: TRBV30
size: many
CDR3: CAWSTSAGQGLYGYTF
DNA: TGTGCCTGGAGCACTTCGGCGGGACAGGGGCTCTATGGCTACACCTTC

J: TRBJ2-7
D: TRBD1
V: TRBV3-1
size: .
CDR3: CASSQGDRGEQYF
DNA: TGTGCCAGCAGCCAAGGGGACAGGGGCGAGCAGTACTTC

J: TRBJ2-6
D: .
V: TRBV7-9
size: many
CDR3: CASSKAPSSGANVLTF
DNA: TGTGCCAGCAGCAAGGCACCTTCCTCTGGGGCCAACGTCCTGACTTTC

J: TRBJ2-5
D: TRBD1
V: TRBV24-1
size: .
CDR3: CATSDLTGVKETQYF
DNA: TGTGCCACCAGTGATCTGACAGGGGTTAAAGAGACCCAGTACTTC

J: TRBJ2-3
D: TRBD1
V: TRBV6-5
size: many
CDR3: CASSIQGDKTDTQYF
DNA: TGTGCCAGCAGTATACAGGGGGATAAGACAGATACGCAGTATTTT

J: TRBJ1-1
D: .
V: TRBV6-2/TRBV6-3
size: few
CDR3: CASSHPVYLMNTEAFF
DNA: TGTGCCAGCAGCCACCCAGTTTATTTAATGAACACTGAAGCTTTCTTT

J: TRBJ1-2
D: .
V: TRBV4-2
size: many
CDR3: CASSQDRAGYYGYTF
DNA: TGTGCCAGCAGCCAAGACAGAGCCGGATACTATGGCTACACCTTC

J: TRBJ2-1
D: TRBD1
V: TRBV20-1
size: .
CDR3: CSARRPRTGSLYNEQFF
DNA: TGCAGTGCTAGACGACCTAGGACAGGGAGTCTCTACAATGAGCAGTTCTTC

J: TRBJ1-1
D: .
V: TRBV4-1
size: few
CDR3: CASSQDYPGSQVRAFF
DNA: TGCGCCAGCAGCCAGGACTACCCGGGCTCCCAAGTTAGAGCTTTCTTT

J: TRBJ2-6
D: TRBD1
V: TRBV12-3/TRBV12-4
size: .
CDR3: CASSPNPGQGPGANVLTF
DNA: TGTGCCAGCAGTCCAAACCCGGGACAGGGGCCTGGGGCCAACGTCCTGACTTTC

J: TRBJ1-1
D: .
V: TRBV3-1
size: .
CDR3: CASSRGDLKNTEAFF
DNA: TGTGCCAGCAGCCGAGGGGACCTTAAGAACACTGAAGCTTTCTTT

J: TRBJ2-1
D: TRBD1
V: TRBV10-3
size: .
CDR3: CAISESGQGNEQFF
DNA: TGCGCCATCAGTGAGTCCGGACAGGGCAATGAGCAGTTCTTC

J: TRBJ1-5
D: .
V: TRBV21-1
size: .
CDR3: CASSKPRGLHNQPQHF
DNA: TGTGCCAGCAGCAAACCCAGGGGGTTACATAATCAGCCCCAGCATTTT

J: TRBJ2-5
D: .
V: TRBV5-6
size: many
CDR3: CASSWATQETQYF
DNA: TGTGCCAGCAGCTGGGCCACTCAAGAGACCCAGTACTTC

J: TRBJ1-6
D: .
V: TRBV6-6
size: .
CDR3: CASSYSDINSPLHF
DNA: TGTGCCAGCAGTTACTCGGACATAAATTCACCCCTCCACTTT

J: TRBJ2-1
D: TRBD1
V: TRBV2
size: many
CDR3: CASSVLGQGGNEQFF
DNA: TGTGCCAGCAGTGTCTTGGGACAGGGGGGTAATGAGCAGTTCTTC

J: TRBJ2-1
D: .
V: TRBV20-1
size: .
CDR3: CSAEQGYEQFF
DNA: TGCAGTGCTGAACAGGGTTATGAGCAGTTCTTC

J: TRBJ2-5
D: .
V: TRBV5-1
size: many
CDR3: CASSSGSTQETQYF
DNA: TGCGCCAGCAGCTCCGGGAGTACCCAAGAGACCCAGTACTTC

J: TRBJ2-3
D: .
V: TRBV7-2
size: many
CDR3: CASSSVGGGRVNTQYF
DNA: TGTGCCAGCAGCTCCGTGGGGGGGGGCCGCGTTAATACGCAGTATTTT

J: TRBJ1-5
D: .
V: TRBV12-3/TRBV12-4
size: few
CDR3: CASSFSQAGGQPQHF
DNA: TGTGCCAGCAGTTTTTCCCAGGCTGGGGGTCAGCCCCAGCATTTT

J: TRBJ2-2
D: TRBD1
V: TRBV15
size: few
CDR3: CATSRAWTGTNTGELFF
DNA: TGTGCCACCAGCAGAGCATGGACAGGGACGAACACCGGGGAGCTGTTTTTT

J: TRBJ1-6
D: .
V: TRBV28
size: .
CDR3: CASSSSTGRDNSPLHF
DNA: TGTGCCAGCAGTTCCTCGACTGGGCGGGATAATTCACCCCTCCACTTT

J: TRBJ1-6
D: .
V: TRBV7-2
size: few
CDR3: CASSSLSRSPLHF
DNA: TGTGCCAGCAGCTCGCTGTCCCGTTCACCCCTCCACTTT

J: TRBJ1-2
D: .
V: TRBV2
size: .
CDR3: CASSEYRKGSGYTF
DNA: TGTGCCAGCAGTGAATACAGAAAAGGCAGTGGCTACACCTTC

J: TRBJ2-5
D: TRBD1
V: TRBV11-3
size: .
CDR3: CASSFQIRDRGYQETQYF
DNA: TGTGCCAGCAGCTTTCAAATTCGGGACAGGGGTTACCAAGAGACCCAGTACTTC

J: TRBJ1-6
D: .
V: TRBV7-2
size: many
CDR3: CASSLINLVNSPLHF
DNA: TGTGCCAGCAGCTTAATTAACCTAGTGAATTCACCCCTCCACTTT

J: TRBJ2-3
D: .
V: TRBV4-2
size: many
CDR3: CASSPTGGGDTQYF
DNA: TGTGCCAGCAGCCCAACCGGGGGCGGGGATACGCAGTATTTT

J: TRBJ2-1
D: .
V: TRBV10-3
size: many
CDR3: CATSGISYNEQFF
DNA: TGTGCCACCTCCGGAATTTCCTACAATGAGCAGTTCTTC

J: TRBJ1-1
D: .
V: TRBV12-3/TRBV12-4
size: once
CDR3: CASRPFDTMNTEAFF
DNA: TGTGCCAGCAGACCTTTTGACACTATGAACACTGAAGCTTTCTTT

J: TRBJ2-1
D: TRBD1
V: TRBV12-3/TRBV12-4
size: .
CDR3: CASSETGGSKETRFF
DNA: TGTGCCAGCAGTGAGACAGGGGGTTCGAAAGAGACCCGGTTCTTC

J: TRBJ1-2
D: .
V: TRBV28
size: few
CDR3: CASNTVEGYTF
DNA: TGTGCCAGCAACACAGTGGAAGGCTACACCTTC

J: TRBJ2-1
D: TRBD1
V: TRBV6-6
size: many
CDR3: CASSYSGRGSSYNEQFF
DNA: TGTGCCAGCAGTTACTCGGGCAGGGGGAGCTCCTACAATGAGCAGTTCTTC

J: TRBJ1-6
D: .
V: TRBV9
size: .
CDR3: CASSVETENSPLHF
DNA: TGTGCCAGCAGCGTTGAGACAGAGAATTCACCCCTCCACTTT

J: TRBJ1-1
D: .
V: TRBV20-1
size: .
CDR3: CSARDRSLEAFF
DNA: TGCAGTGCTAGGGATAGGAGCCTTGAAGCTTTCTTT

J: TRBJ1-2
D: .
V: TRBV20-1
size: .
CDR3: CSASHGGHTF
DNA: TGCAGTGCTTCCCACGGGGGCCACACCTTC

J: TRBJ2-1
D: TRBD2
V: TRBV7-6
size: .
CDR3: CASSLARGGYNEQFF
DNA: TGTGCCAGCAGCTTGGCGCGGGGGGGTTATAATGAGCAGTTCTTC

J: TRBJ2-7
D: TRBD1
V: TRBV20-1
size: .
CDR3: CSARDDRDRGRFEQYF
DNA: TGCAGTGCTAGAGACGACCGGGACAGGGGGCGATTCGAGCAGTACTTC

J: TRBJ2-5
D: .
V: TRBV7-8
size: .
CDR3: CASSLLGNQETQYF
DNA: TGTGCCAGCAGCCTCTTGGGGAATCAAGAGACCCAGTACTTC

J: TRBJ1-2
D: .
V: TRBV7-2
size: .
CDR3: CASSLALGDGYTF
DNA: TGTGCCAGCAGCTTAGCGCTGGGGGATGGCTACACCTTC